This T cell receptor beta chain was profiled in a study of T-cell memory formation after mild COVID-19 listed by TCRdb under 2021. With regard to the full study: TCR sequence clusters from the two donors were found to be largely donor specific. Longitudinal TCRalpha and TCRbeta repertoire sequencing tracked T-cell clones expanding and contracting after mild COVID-19 in a couple of donors. Two young, previously healthy adult volunteers, one female and one male, were included in the cohort. Overall study outcomes, separate from this receptor: Contracting CD4+ clones were found mainly in CM and EM memory subsets, while CD8+ clones were enriched in EMRA. The study included only a couple of mild cases, and larger cohorts that include severe cases with pre-infection samples were judged to be necessary. Balanced CD4/CD8 phenotypes were observed for clones contracting from day 15 to 85, whereas a bias towards CD4+ was observed for a second wave of clones expanding from day 15 to 37. Some responding clones were detected in pre-infection memory, suggesting pre-existing cross-reactive memory T cells joined the SARS-CoV-2 response. SARS-CoV-2 specificity of the second-wave clones peaking on day 37 was not confirmed.

Sequenced using an Illumina NovaSeq 6000. Using 5'RACE with constant-segment primers, TCRalpha and TCRbeta cDNA libraries were constructed, with sample barcodes and unique molecular identifiers added in the process. Trizol reagent was used to extract RNA from every sample. The libraries were amplified in two PCR steps, and the second step added a second sample barcode and Illumina TruSeq adapters. Libraries were sequenced on an Illumina NovaSeq with 2 x 150 bp paired-end reads. From the authors' description of their analysis: The reads were demultiplexed and collapsed into UMI-guided consensus sequences using migec v1.2.7. Using mixcr v2.1.11, UMI consensuses were aligned to TRA and TRB V and J templates and then assembled into clonotypes. Clonotypes were classified as expanded or contracted when called significant by both edgeR and NoisET, with noise models trained on biological replicates. edgeR calls used a false discovery rate-adjusted p below 0.01 and a log2 fold-change threshold of 1. As an exploratory analysis of dynamics, PCA with hierarchical clustering was applied to max-normalized trajectories of the 1000 most abundant clonotypes. The CD4 or CD8 phenotype of responding clones was assigned using the separately sequenced CD4+ and CD8+ repertoires. The public reads were reprocessed in TCRdb via fastp at Q25 and MiXCR, keeping in-frame beta chains. Every entry covers one CDR3 protein and lists the most common genes and DNA from its rows. Clone size and V and J calls follow TCRdb, not the original study. This sample has hundreds of thousands of distinct CDR3 sequences in its table, and 15% to 20% of those were observed once. Of the sample, roughly 12% falls within the top ten clones.

Ficoll-Paque density gradient centrifugation was used to isolate PBMCs. This clonotype was counted between two and nine times. What this receptor recognizes is not known. No much larger clone is present one base from it, and per-base qualities are unavailable. Input material: PBMCs or a T cell subset sorted from them (not recorded which). The receptor comes from an adult woman who had mild COVID-19 (a few samples of this study predate the infection). The sample titles of this study are shuffled in the database, so cell type and time point are left out; the donor was told from shared clones.

The DNA is TGTGCCAGCAGCTTGGAGGCTGGCGGGAGTTATTTGTACGAGCAGTACTTC. It codes for CASSLEAGGSYLYEQYF. The chain couples TRBV7-2 to TRBJ2-7, with 7 junctional bases fitting TRBD2. From the cysteine up to the phenylalanine, the CDR3 has a length of 17 residues. The retained sequence is limited to the CDR3, 51 bases, with the frame set at the first base. Per the germline V gene, SGHTA is the CDR1 and FQGNSA is the CDR2. The germline V and J ends show losses of 3 bases and 4 bases respectively, and no gene match explains 15 bases of the junction.